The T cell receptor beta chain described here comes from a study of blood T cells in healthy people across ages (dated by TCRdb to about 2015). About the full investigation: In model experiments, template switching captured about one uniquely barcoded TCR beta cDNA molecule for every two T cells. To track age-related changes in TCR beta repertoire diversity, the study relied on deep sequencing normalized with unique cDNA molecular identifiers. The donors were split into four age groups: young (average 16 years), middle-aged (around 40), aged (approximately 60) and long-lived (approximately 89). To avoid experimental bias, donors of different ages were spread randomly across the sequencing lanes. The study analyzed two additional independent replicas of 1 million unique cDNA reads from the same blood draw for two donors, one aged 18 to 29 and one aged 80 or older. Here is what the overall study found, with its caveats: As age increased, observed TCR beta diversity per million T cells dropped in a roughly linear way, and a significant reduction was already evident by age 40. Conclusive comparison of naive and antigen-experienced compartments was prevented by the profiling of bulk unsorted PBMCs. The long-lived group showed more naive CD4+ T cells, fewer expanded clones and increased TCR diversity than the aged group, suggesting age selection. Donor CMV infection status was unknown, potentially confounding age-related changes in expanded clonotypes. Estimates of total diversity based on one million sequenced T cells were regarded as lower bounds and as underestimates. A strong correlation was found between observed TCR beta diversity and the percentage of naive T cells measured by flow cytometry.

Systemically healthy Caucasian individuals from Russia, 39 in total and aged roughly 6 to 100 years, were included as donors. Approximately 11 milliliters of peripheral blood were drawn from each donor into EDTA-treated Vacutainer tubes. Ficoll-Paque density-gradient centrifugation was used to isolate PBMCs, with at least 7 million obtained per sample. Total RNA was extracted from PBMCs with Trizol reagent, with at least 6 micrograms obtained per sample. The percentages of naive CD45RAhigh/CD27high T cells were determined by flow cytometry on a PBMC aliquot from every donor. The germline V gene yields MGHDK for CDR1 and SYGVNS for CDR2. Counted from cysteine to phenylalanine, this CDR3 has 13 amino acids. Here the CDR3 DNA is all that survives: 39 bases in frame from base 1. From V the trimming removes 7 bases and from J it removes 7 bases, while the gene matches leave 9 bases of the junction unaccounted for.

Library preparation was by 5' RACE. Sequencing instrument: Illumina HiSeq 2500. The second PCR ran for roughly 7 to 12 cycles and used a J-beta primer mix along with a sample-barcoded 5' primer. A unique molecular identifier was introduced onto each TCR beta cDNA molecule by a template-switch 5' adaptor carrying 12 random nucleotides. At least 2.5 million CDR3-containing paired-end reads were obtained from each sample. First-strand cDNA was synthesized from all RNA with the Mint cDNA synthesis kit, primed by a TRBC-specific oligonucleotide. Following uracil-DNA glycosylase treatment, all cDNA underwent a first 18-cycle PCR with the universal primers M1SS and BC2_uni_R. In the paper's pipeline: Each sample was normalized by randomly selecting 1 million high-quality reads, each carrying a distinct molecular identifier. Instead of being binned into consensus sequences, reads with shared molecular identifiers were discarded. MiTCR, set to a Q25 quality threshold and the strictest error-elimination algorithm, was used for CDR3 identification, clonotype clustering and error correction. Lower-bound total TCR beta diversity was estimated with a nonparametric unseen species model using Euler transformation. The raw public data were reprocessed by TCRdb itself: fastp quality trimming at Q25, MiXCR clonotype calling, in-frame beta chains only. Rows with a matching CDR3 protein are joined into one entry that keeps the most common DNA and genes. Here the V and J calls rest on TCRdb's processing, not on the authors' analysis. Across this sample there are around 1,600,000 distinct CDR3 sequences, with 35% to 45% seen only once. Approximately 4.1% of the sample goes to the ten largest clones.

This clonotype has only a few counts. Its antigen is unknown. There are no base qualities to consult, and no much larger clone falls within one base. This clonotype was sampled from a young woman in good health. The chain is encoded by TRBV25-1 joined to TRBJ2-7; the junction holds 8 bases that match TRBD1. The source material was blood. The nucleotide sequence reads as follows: TGTGCCAGCATGGAGGGACAGGCAAGGGAGCAGTACTTC. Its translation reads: CASMEGQAREQYF.